Presented here are 7 T cell receptor beta chains from one specimen sequenced in a study of OX40 agonist ivuxolimab in advanced cancers. The assay was immunoSEQ multiplex PCR, and TCRdb's table has in-frame clones only and misses some. The sample lists tens of thousands of clones; just under 95% were seen once. Sequences were derived from CD4+ or CD8+ T cells sorted from blood, sampled in a trial of the OX40 agonist ivuxolimab. Receptors were obtained from an adult with an advanced solid tumor such as melanoma, head and neck, liver or kidney cancer.

The J gene is TRBJ2-7, the V gene TRBV27; 8 bases agree with TRBD1. The V gene end was trimmed by 5 bases and the J gene end by 5 bases; junction bases not matched to a gene: 17. The CDR3 contains 17 residues. CDR1 and CDR2 from the germline V gene are MNHEY and SMNVEV (reference sequence). The CDR3: CASSPRPLGQGPHEQYF. Written as DNA, the CDR3 is TGTGCCAGCAGTCCCCGACCGCTCGGACAGGGTCCCCACGAGCAGTACTTC.

This chain's CDR3 is CASSLDRALPNEQFF. The CDR3 region has the DNA TGTGCCAGCAGCCTGGACAGGGCCCTCCCCAATGAGCAGTTCTTC. This rearrangement joins TRBV5-6 to TRBJ2-1, with TRBD1 matching 8 bases. Germline loops: CDR1 SGHDT, CDR2 YYEEEE. This CDR3 spans 15 amino acids. The V gene end was trimmed by 4 bases and the J gene end by 6 bases; junction bases not matched to a gene: 9.

A single count supports this clone. V is TRBV5-1 and J is TRBJ1-1; no clear D gene. The CDR3 is 12 amino acids. The germline V and J ends were trimmed by 1 base and 1 base, with 2 bases remaining between them. The germline V gene has CDR1 SGHRS and CDR2 YFSETQ. The CDR3 loop reads CASSLKNTEAFF. DNA for the CDR3: TGCGCCAGCAGCTTGAAGAACACTGAAGCTTTCTTT.

V usage is TRBV7-9 and J usage is TRBJ2-5; D is undetermined. Trimming left V 6 bases short and J 5 bases short, with 10 bases between. This CDR3 is built from 12 residues. The germline V gene has CDR1 SEHNR and CDR2 FQNEAQ (reference sequence). CDR3 coding DNA: TGTGCCAGCAGTCGAGAAGGGGAGACCCAGTACTTC. Translating gives CASSREGETQYF.

The chain combines TRBV19 with TRBJ2-1, with 13 bases matching TRBD2. There are 18 residues in the CDR3. Losses at the gene ends were 7 bases for V and 0 bases for J; bases not matched to a gene: 9. Looked up from germline, CDR1 is LNHDA and CDR2 is SQIVND (reference sequence). The DNA for the CDR3 is TGTGCCAGTACCAAGGGACTAGCGGGATCCCTCTCCTACAATGAGCAGTTCTTC. Protein sequence: CASTKGLAGSLSYNEQFF.

J is TRBJ2-7 and V is TRBV2; 10 bases fit TRBD2. The J segment lost 2 bases and the V segment lost 7 bases, leaving 23 bases of the junction unmatched. This CDR3 spans 20 amino acids. CDR1 and CDR2 from the germline V gene are SNHLY and FYNNEI. The CDR3 DNA reads as TGTGCCAGCACCCTAGGGAGGCTAGCGGGGGTGCCAGACACAACCTACGAGCAGTACTTC. This gives the protein CASTLGRLAGVPDTTYEQYF.

The CDR3 region is CAWSVLNQPQHF. CDR3 nucleotide sequence: TGTGCCTGGAGTGTACTAAATCAGCCCCAGCATTTT. This chain links TRBV30 with TRBJ1-5; D uncertain. Trimming took 0 bases from V and 4 from J, leaving 4 bases between them. This CDR3 has 12 residues. CDR1 and CDR2 (germline): GTSNPN, SVGIG (reference sequence).